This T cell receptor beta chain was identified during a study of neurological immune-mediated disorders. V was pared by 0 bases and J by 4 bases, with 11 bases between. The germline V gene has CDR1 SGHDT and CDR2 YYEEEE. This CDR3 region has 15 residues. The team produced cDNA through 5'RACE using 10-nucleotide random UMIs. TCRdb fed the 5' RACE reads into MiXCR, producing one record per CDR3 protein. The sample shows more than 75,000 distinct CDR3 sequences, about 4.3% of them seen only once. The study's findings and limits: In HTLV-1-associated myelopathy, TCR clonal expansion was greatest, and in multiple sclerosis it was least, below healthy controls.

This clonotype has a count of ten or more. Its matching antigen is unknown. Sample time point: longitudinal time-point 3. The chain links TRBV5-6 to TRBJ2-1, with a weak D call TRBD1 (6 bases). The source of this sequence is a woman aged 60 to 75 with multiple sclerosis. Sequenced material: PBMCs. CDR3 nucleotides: TGTGCCAGCAGCTTGGTACAGGGAAATTACAATGAGCAGTTCTTC. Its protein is CASSLVQGNYNEQFF.